Listed here are 29 T cell receptor beta chains from one sample, sequenced in a study of T-cell memory formation after mild COVID-19. MiXCR, applied by TCRdb to the 5' RACE reads, yields one record per CDR3 protein. The data show about 260,000 distinct CDR3 sequences, roughly 16% seen once. Sequencing used PBMCs or a T cell subset sorted from them (not recorded which). These receptors were taken from a man aged 18 to 30 who had mild COVID-19 (a few samples of this study predate the infection). Cell type and time point are not known.

This clonotype was seen more than once but under ten times. J is TRBJ2-2 and V is TRBV7-9; unclear D gene. The CDR3 has 14 residues. Germline V gene sequence: CDR1 SEHNR, CDR2 FQNEAQ (reference sequence). V shed 6 bases and J shed 4 bases, with 12 bases lying between them. CDR3 DNA sequence: TGTGCCAGCAGTCAGGCAGTTACCACCGGGGAGCTGTTTTTT. As protein: CASSQAVTTGELFF.

V is TRBV3-1 and J is TRBJ2-7; possibly TRBD2 for D (6 bases). This CDR3 has 13 residues. The V gene's germline CDR1 is LGHDT and CDR2 YNNKEL (reference sequence). With 1 base removed from V and 7 bases from J, the gap between germline ends came to 11 bases. The CDR3 nucleotides read TGTGCCAGCAGCCAAGTTGGAGGGAAGGAGCAGTACTTC. Translation: CASSQVGGKEQYF.

A few counts support this clonotype. This chain connects TRBV20-1 to TRBJ1-5; the D gene is possibly TRBD1 (5 bases). This CDR3 contains 16 residues. Germline V gene data show CDR1 as DFQATT and CDR2 as SNEGSKA (reference sequence). Trimming removed 2 bases at V and 1 base at J, with 15 bases between. The CDR3 DNA follows: TGCAGTGCTAGAACCTACGACGACAGAAGCAATCAGCCCCAGCATTTT. Its protein is CSARTYDDRSNQPQHF.

The chain has TRBV6-5 and TRBJ2-5; 7 bases fit TRBD2. The J segment lost 7 bases and the V segment lost 0 bases, leaving 5 bases of the junction unmatched. The germline CDR1 and CDR2 sequences are MNHEY and SVGAGI. The CDR3 totals 14 residues. This CDR3 reads CASSYSNAGVTQYF. DNA of the CDR3: TGTGCCAGCAGTTACTCGAACGCGGGAGTGACCCAGTACTTC.

This clonotype was observed a handful of times. The chain combines TRBV5-1 with TRBJ2-3; D perhaps matches TRBD2 (7 bases). CDR3 length equals 16 residues. The V gene's germline CDR1 is SGHRS and CDR2 YFSETQ. Trimming shortened V by 3 bases and J by 0 bases, and 14 bases separated the two germline ends. The CDR3 nucleotides read TGCGCCAGCAGCTGGGGGGCTAGCGGTAGCACAGATACGCAGTATTTT. It codes for CASSWGASGSTDTQYF. Looking up the rest from reference TRBV5-1 and TRBJ2-3 gives the full variable domain: KAGVTQTPRYLIKTRGQQVTLSCSPISGHRSVSWYQQTPGQGLQFLFEYFSETQRNKGNFPGRFSGRQFSNSRSEMNVSTLELGDSALYLCASSWGASGSTDTQYFGPGTRLTVL.

This clonotype was seen more than once but under ten times. The chain carries TRBV4-1 and TRBJ2-1; the D gene is possibly TRBD2 (5 bases). This CDR3 is 16 amino acids long. Per the germline V gene, CDR1 is MGHRA and CDR2 is YSYEKL. Trimming cost V 1 base and J 0 bases, with 10 bases left between them. The CDR3 DNA reads TGCGCCAGCAGCCAAGCCGGGATCCGCTCCTACAATGAGCAGTTCTTC. This sequence encodes CASSQAGIRSYNEQFF.

The table lists this clonotype with many counts. The chain is built from TRBV4-1 and TRBJ1-2; 8 bases line up with TRBD1. CDR3 length: 14 residues. Looked up from germline, CDR1 is MGHRA and CDR2 is YSYEKL. With V trimmed by 1 base and J by 8 bases, 6 bases remained unmatched. The CDR3 nucleotides are TGCGCCAGCAGCCAAGGGACAGGGCGAAAGGGCTACACCTTC. It translates to CASSQGTGRKGYTF.

This clonotype was seen many times. V usage is TRBV4-2 and J usage is TRBJ1-3; no clear D. CDR1 and CDR2 from the germline V gene are LGHNA and YNFKEQ. This CDR3 has 16 residues. V was pared by 0 bases and J by 4 bases, with 13 bases between. CDR3 in amino acids: CASSQDLTAGGNTIYF. The DNA of the CDR3 is TGTGCCAGCAGCCAAGATTTAACCGCGGGGGGAAACACCATATATTTT.

In its sample, this clonotype was seen a few times. The V and J genes are TRBV12-3 or TRBV12-4 and TRBJ1-2; 7 bases fit TRBD1. The CDR3 consists of 13 residues. After removal of 6 bases from V and 6 bases from J, the junction contained 7 bases not matched to a gene. This chain's CDR3 is CASRQTGSDGYTF. In DNA, the CDR3 is TGTGCCAGCAGGCAGACAGGGTCGGATGGCTACACCTTC.

This clonotype was observed a handful of times. This chain links TRBV12-3 or TRBV12-4 with TRBJ1-1, with D possibly TRBD1 on 5 matching bases. The V end lost 4 bases, the J end lost 4 bases, and 16 bases lay between the germline ends. The CDR3 runs 15 residues. This CDR3 reads CASSWLGGVPTEAFF. The CDR3 DNA reads as TGTGCCAGCAGTTGGTTGGGGGGGGTCCCCACTGAAGCTTTCTTT.

V usage is TRBV4-1 and J usage is TRBJ1-1; 10 nucleotides line up with TRBD1. CDR1 and CDR2 from the germline V gene are MGHRA and YSYEKL. V was clipped by 0 bases and J by 2 bases; unmatched bases: 3. This CDR3 has 16 amino acids. This CDR3 is CASSQDGTGVNTEAFF. As DNA, the CDR3 is TGCGCCAGCAGCCAAGATGGGACAGGGGTTAACACTGAAGCTTTCTTT.

The rearrangement links TRBV29-1 to TRBJ1-1; 9 positions match TRBD1. Germline CDR1 and CDR2: SQVTM and ANQGSEA. This CDR3 contains 15 residues. J lost 1 base, V lost 1 base, and 4 bases had no gene match. The CDR3 loop reads CSVEGRTGANTEAFF. As DNA, the CDR3 is TGCAGCGTTGAAGGGCGGACAGGGGCGAACACTGAAGCTTTCTTT.

This clonotype was counted ten times or more. The V gene is TRBV6-5, the J gene TRBJ2-7; D gene unclear. The V end was cut by 6 bases, the J end by 2 bases, with 17 bases between. The CDR3 covers 15 residues. Per the germline V gene, CDR1 is MNHEY and CDR2 is SVGAGI. DNA for the CDR3: TGTGCCAGCAGGTCCCGGGCCACGGGCACCTACGAGCAGTACTTC. This encodes CASRSRATGTYEQYF.

J is TRBJ2-3 and V is TRBV12-3 or TRBV12-4, with 9 positions matching TRBD2. The CDR3 is 14 residues long. The J segment lost 2 bases and the V segment lost 7 bases, leaving 4 bases of the junction unmatched. CDR3 sequence: CASTQRGVTDTQYF. The CDR3 DNA reads TGTGCCAGCACCCAGCGGGGGGTCACAGATACGCAGTATTTT.

This clonotype was counted at least ten times. The chain employs TRBV14 and TRBJ1-1, with D possibly matching TRBD1 (5 bases). Deletions cut 2 bases from V and 5 bases from J, with 12 bases between. The CDR3 sequence is 14 residues long. Germline-derived CDR1 and CDR2 are SGHDN and FVKESK. In nucleotides, the CDR3 is TGTGCCAGCAGCCAACCTGGGGCAGGTACTGAAGCTTTCTTT. This encodes CASSQPGAGTEAFF.

The chain couples TRBV18 to TRBJ2-5; 8 bases fit TRBD2. Per the germline V gene, CDR1 is KGHSH and CDR2 is LQKENI. The CDR3 extends over 17 amino acids. V was clipped by 6 bases and J by 4 bases; unmatched bases: 16. The CDR3 nucleotides read TGTGCCAGCTCCTCGATCATAGGAGCGGGGGTAAGAGAGACCCAGTACTTC. This translates into CASSSIIGAGVRETQYF.

There are many counts of this clonotype. J is TRBJ2-1 and V is TRBV4-3; D might be TRBD2 (5 bases). V dropped 1 base and J dropped 2 bases, with 9 bases sitting between them. CDR1 is LGHNA, CDR2 YSLEER, per germline. This CDR3 contains 15 residues. DNA for the CDR3: TGCGCCAGCAGCCAAGCGGTAGCGCCCTACAATGAGCAGTTCTTC. Translated, it gives CASSQAVAPYNEQFF.

The table lists this clonotype with a few counts. The rearrangement uses TRBV5-1 and TRBJ2-7; D could derive from TRBD1 or TRBD2 (6 bases each). Trimming shortened V by 4 bases and J by 12 bases, and 20 bases separated the two germline ends. The V gene's germline CDR1 is SGHRS and CDR2 YFSETQ. This CDR3 contains 13 residues. The CDR3 nucleotides read TGCGCCAGCAGCCCAGATCCTGGGGGGCCTCGGTACGTC. Encoded protein: CASSPDPGGPRYV.

In this sample, this clonotype turned up a few times. The gene calls are TRBV20-1 and TRBJ2-3; 10 bases are a match to TRBD2. In germline, CDR1 is DFQATT, CDR2 SNEGSKA (reference sequence). V gave up 4 bases and J gave up 4 bases; unmatched junction bases: 8. The CDR3 is 15 amino acids. The CDR3, as DNA: TGCAGTGCTATGGCGGAAGCGGGGGGGTCAGATACGCAGTATTTT. This sequence encodes CSAMAEAGGSDTQYF.

This clonotype turned up a few times. CDR3 in amino acids: CASSPGTEAFDGYTF. DNA of the CDR3: TGTGCCAGCAGCCCCGGGACGGAGGCATTCGATGGCTACACCTTC. The J gene is TRBJ1-2, the V gene TRBV3-1; D is perhaps TRBD1 (5 bases). The CDR3 covers 15 residues. Germline assignment: CDR1 LGHDT and CDR2 YNNKEL (reference sequence). Trimming removed 4 bases at V and 6 bases at J, with 18 bases between.

This CDR3 is CASSFGSYGYTF. CDR3 DNA sequence: TGTGCCAGCAGTTTTGGCAGCTATGGCTACACCTTC. V usage is TRBV12-3 or TRBV12-4 and J usage is TRBJ1-2; no firm D call. V was shortened by 3 bases and J by 4 bases, with 6 bases between the two germline ends. This CDR3 has 12 residues.

This chain uses TRBV6-6 with TRBJ2-7; maybe TRBD1 (8 bases). With 7 bases removed from V and 5 bases from J, the gap between germline ends came to 21 bases. The CDR3 runs to 15 residues. Germline assignment: CDR1 MNHNY and CDR2 SVGAGI (reference sequence). The chain's CDR3 is CASNPAGQAYNEQYV. CDR3 nucleotides: TGTGCCAGCAATCCAGCGGGACAGGCTTACAACGAGCAGTACGTC.

This clonotype occurred a few times. The chain links TRBV9 to TRBJ2-1; 9 bases line up with TRBD2. This CDR3 is 15 amino acids long. The V gene's germline CDR1 is SGDLS and CDR2 YYNGEE. J was trimmed by 8 bases and V by 2 bases; bases with no gene match: 8. For the CDR3, the DNA is TGTGCCAGCAGCGTCTTTAGCGGGGGTAGCTATGAGCAGTTCTTC. This translates into CASSVFSGGSYEQFF.

This clonotype was seen at least ten times. The chain combines TRBV5-1 with TRBJ2-7; the D gene could be TRBD1 or TRBD2 (5 bases each). Trimming shortened V by 1 base and J by 5 bases, and 16 bases separated the two germline ends. CDR3 length equals 15 residues. Per the germline V gene, CDR1 is SGHRS and CDR2 is YFSETQ. The CDR3 nucleotides are TGCGCCAGCAGCTTGTGGGGCATAGGAGGCGACGAGCAGTACTTC. It specifies CASSLWGIGGDEQYF.

The chain uses TRBV12-3 or TRBV12-4 and TRBJ1-2; D remains ambiguous. V was shortened by 5 bases and J by 4 bases, with 14 bases between the two germline ends. The CDR3 is 14 residues long. The CDR3 nucleotides are TGTGCCAGCAGTCTAAGGCGGGAGGGCTATGGCTACACCTTC. It specifies CASSLRREGYGYTF.

This CDR3 reads CASSPISEGGNSPLHF. In nucleotides, the CDR3 is TGTGCCAGCAGCCCCATCTCCGAAGGTGGTAATTCACCCCTCCACTTT. The gene calls are TRBV4-2 and TRBJ1-6; D not resolved. V lost 4 bases to trimming and J lost 6 bases, with 16 bases between them. The CDR3 is 16 residues long. The V gene's germline CDR1 is LGHNA and CDR2 YNFKEQ.

The chain combines TRBV4-2 with TRBJ2-2; D is perhaps TRBD1 or TRBD2 (6 bases each). Germline V lookup: CDR1 LGHNA, CDR2 YNFKEQ. The V gene lost 5 bases and the J gene lost 7 bases, with 11 bases spanning the gap. This CDR3 spans 13 amino acids. CDR3 bases: TGTGCCAGCAGCGCTCGGGGGCTCGGGGAGCTGTTTTTT. The encoded protein is CASSARGLGELFF.

The chain carries TRBV20-1 and TRBJ2-3, with D perhaps matching TRBD2 (6 bases). V was cut by 6 bases and J by 5 bases, with 21 bases left in between. Germline loops: CDR1 DFQATT, CDR2 SNEGSKA (reference sequence). The length of the CDR3 is 15 residues. The DNA for the CDR3 is TGCAGTGCCCCCCCATCGGGGGTTTCGAGAGATACGCAGTATTTT. This sequence encodes CSAPPSGVSRDTQYF.

This chain connects TRBV27 to TRBJ2-7; 9 positions match TRBD1. This CDR3 region has 13 residues. Germline V CDR1 and CDR2: MNHEY, SMNVEV (reference sequence). V lost 1 base to trimming and J lost 5 bases; unmatched junction nucleotides: 0. CDR3 residues: CASSLYRGHEQYV. In nucleotides, the CDR3 is TGTGCCAGCAGTTTATACAGGGGGCACGAGCAGTACGTC.